This T cell receptor beta chain was observed in a study of cytomegalovirus exposure and HLA in healthy donors. About the research overall: Among several hundred genotyped donors, 80% to 90% fell in the Caucasian-associated ancestry cluster. Whole-study results and caveats: Information on immune exposure was restricted to one variable (CMV serostatus). The study listed under 200 cytomegalovirus-associated TCR beta chains. A previous analysis found most TCR beta V segments productive roughly 87% or roughly 30% of the time.

As concerns this clone: Its target is not known.

The CDR3 runs 13 residues. Germline CDR1 SGHNT, CDR2 YYREEE (reference sequence). V lost 6 bases to trimming and J lost 2 bases; unmatched junction nucleotides: 3. The PCR was carried out with 60 Vbeta primers and 13 Jbeta primers. Assay: immunoSEQ multiplex PCR; the TCRdb copy retains only in-frame clones and omits some. This table has approximately 170,000 clones, less than 90% appearing once. The sequence derives from a man aged 45-60 years in good health and CMV-seropositive. The rearrangement joins TRBV5-4 to TRBJ2-5, with 8 bases that match TRBD2. Sequenced: PBMCs. CDR3 in amino acids: CASTGLAQETQYF. In nucleotides, the CDR3 is TGTGCCAGCACCGGACTAGCACAAGAGACCCAGTACTTC.